The 6 T cell receptor beta chains below all came from one sample that was sequenced in a study of STAT5B mutations in CD4+ large granular lymphocyte leukemia. Measured with immunoSEQ multiplex PCR; TCRdb has only the in-frame clones, and not every one. The table shows under 40,000 clones, with 78% occurring only once. Sequenced input: CD4+ T cells from blood buffy coats. Every receptor here comes from a human donor in good health.

This chain uses TRBV10-3 with TRBJ2-7; D not certain. This CDR3 is built from 15 residues. In germline, CDR1 is ENHRY, CDR2 SYGVKD. V was clipped by 0 bases and J by 3 bases, with 12 bases between them. The CDR3 loop is CAISESRDSGYEQYF. The CDR3 DNA reads TGTGCCATCAGTGAGTCCCGAGACTCCGGCTACGAGCAGTACTTC.

The chain uses TRBV5-4 and TRBJ1-5; D is perhaps TRBD1 (6 bases). Per the germline V gene, CDR1 is SGHNT and CDR2 is YYREEE (reference sequence). Trimming shortened V by 0 bases and J by 7 bases, and 8 bases separated the two germline ends. This CDR3 has 13 amino acids. The CDR3 here is CASSLGQGQPQHF. CDR3 bases: TGTGCCAGCAGCTTGGGTCAGGGGCAGCCCCAGCATTTT.

The chain carries TRBV27 and TRBJ1-6; D gene ambiguous. This CDR3 comprises 12 residues. V was pared by 6 bases and J by 10 bases, with 10 bases between. The germline CDR1 and CDR2 sequences are MNHEY and SMNVEV (reference sequence). In nucleotides, the CDR3 is TGTGCCAGCAGGATGACTGGGTCACCCCTCCACTTT. This translates into CASRMTGSPLHF.

The V and J genes are TRBV30 and TRBJ2-2; tentative D call: TRBD1 (6 bases). V was cut by 5 bases and J by 1 base, with 8 bases left in between. The CDR3 is made up of 13 amino acids. The germline CDR1 and CDR2 sequences are GTSNPN and SVGIG (reference sequence). CDR3 sequence reads: CAWLGQNTGELFF. CDR3 nucleotides: TGTGCCTGGCTGGGACAGAACACCGGGGAGCTGTTTTTT. Combining the CDR3 with reference TRBV30 and TRBJ2-2 gives the whole variable domain SQTIHQWPATLVQPVGSPLSLECTVEGTSNPNLYWYRQAAGRGLQLLFYSVGIGQISSEVPQNLSASRPQDRQFILSSKKLLLSDSGFYLCAWLGQNTGELFFGEGSRLTVL.

In regard to this clone: The same CDR3 can be traced to other DNA sequences in this sample. The chain links TRBV9 to TRBJ2-7; 7 positions match TRBD1. V lost 0 bases to trimming and J lost 2 bases; unmatched junction nucleotides: 2. This CDR3 spans 14 amino acids. Germline loops: CDR1 SGDLS, CDR2 YYNGEE. The CDR3 coding sequence is TGTGCCAGCAGCGTAGGGACAGGAACCTACGAGCAGTACTTC. Protein product: CASSVGTGTYEQYF.

The CDR3 DNA follows: TGTGCCAGCAGCTTGGGGACAGGGCCCTCCTACGAGCAGTACTTC. Its translation: CASSLGTGPSYEQYF. The chain links TRBV5-6 to TRBJ2-7, with 8 bases fitting TRBD1. The V gene's germline CDR1 is SGHDT and CDR2 YYEEEE. CDR3 length: 15 amino acids. V shed 0 bases, J shed 0 bases, and the junction held 2 bases outside the gene matches. Supplemented by reference TRBV5-6 and TRBJ2-7, the full variable domain reads DAGVTQSPTHLIKTRGQQVTLRCSPKSGHDTVSWYQQALGQGPQFIFQYYEEEERQRGNFPDRFSGHQFPNYSSELNVNALLLGDSALYLCASSLGTGPSYEQYFGPGTRLTVT.